The entry below describes one T cell receptor beta chain. The antigen is undetermined. In TCRdb, the RACE reads were re-called with MiXCR into one record per CDR3 protein. The table has 100,000 or so distinct CDR3 sequences, under 40% seen once. Time point here: patch test 3, about 24 weeks after DPC sensitization. Described treatment: therapeutic diphenylcyclopropenone sensitization with weekly scalp DPC. The CDR3 loop spans 15 amino acids. V was clipped by 0 bases and J by 3 bases, with 9 bases between them. Per germline, CDR1 MNHEY and CDR2 SVGAGI. This entry is derived from a study of human T cells and chemical hapten exposure. Study as a whole: In the sensitization step, 2% DPC was placed on roughly 2 cm by roughly 2 cm of upper inner arm skin. Per-sample TCR yields varied mainly from small pooled library volume differences. Study-level points and caveats: Relative to control repertoires, expanded TCRs gave rise to significantly more large CDR3 similarity clusters. Sensitizing with DPC caused no change in TCRs above 1 in 1000 frequency.

The chain joins TRBV6-5 to TRBJ1-5, with D maybe TRBD1 (5 bases). The sequence came from a man in his forties or fifties with alopecia areata. Some clones in this sample may be carry-over from other donors' samples. The sample here was whole blood, taken in connection with sensitization to the hapten diphenylcyclopropenone (DPC). The CDR3 DNA reads TGTGCCAGCAGTTACTCATCAGGGCCCAATCAGCCCCAGCATTTT. This gives the protein CASSYSSGPNQPQHF.